The 27 T cell receptor beta chains listed next were all sequenced from one sample in a study of T cell clonality in common variable immunodeficiency. Whole-study findings and limits: Fewer deletions and N-nucleotide insertions were reportedly seen in common variable immunodeficiency TCR beta sequences.

Measured with immunoSEQ multiplex PCR; TCRdb has only the in-frame clones, and not every one. In total the sample includes fewer than 30,000 clones, none of them seen once. These receptors' antigens are unknown. Sequencing was done on a sample of peripheral blood mononuclear cells. Receptors were obtained from a human donor with common variable immunodeficiency.

This clone was seen many times. The read halts 3 residues ahead of the CDR3 end, with the missing end drawn from the germline J gene. J is TRBJ2-3 and V is TRBV5-1; 7 nucleotides match TRBD2. Germline V gives CDR1 SGHRS, CDR2 YFSETQ. The CDR3 is 15 residues long. The ends lost 0 bases at V and 2 bases at J; junction bases unmatched: 3. The CDR3 DNA, read in part, is TGCGCCAGCAGCTTGGGAGCGGGGTACACAGATACG. It codes for CASSLGAGYTDT. Given in full, the CDR3 is CASSLGAGYTDTQYF.

Remarks on this clone: From the germline J gene comes the end of the CDR3, since the read stops 3 residues before it. V is TRBV19 and J is TRBJ1-1, with 8 bases identical to TRBD1. This CDR3 is 18 amino acids long. From germline, CDR1 is LNHDA and CDR2 SQIVND (reference sequence). The CDR3 sequence is CASSPARGRTGRKIGAFF. The sequenced CDR3 bases are TGTGCCAGTAGCCCTGCTAGGGGACGGACAGGGCGTAAAATCGGG.

This clone has more than one count but fewer than ten. The sequenced fragment ends 3 residues before the CDR3 boundary, so the rest is inferred from the germline J gene. This chain uses TRBV29-1 with TRBJ2-3, with 14 bases identical to TRBD2. Germline assignment: CDR1 SQVTM and CDR2 ANQGSEA. Trimming took 1 base from V and 4 from J; bases not matched to a gene: 4. The CDR3 loop spans 16 amino acids. Here the CDR3 reads CSVEGLAGGLPDTQYF. The CDR3 DNA, read in part, is TGCAGCGTTGAAGGACTAGCGGGAGGGCTGCCAGATACG.

This clone appeared many times. This CDR3 reads CSARRVQEGGEQFF. CDR3 DNA (partial): TGCAGTGCTAGGCGGGTACAAGAAGGGGGTGAG. The chain combines TRBV20-1 with TRBJ2-1; TRBD1 is a possible D gene (6 bases). With the read ending 3 residues before the CDR3 end, the germline J gene is used to fill in that end. The V and J ends lost 3 bases and 9 bases respectively, with 18 bases between them. This CDR3 has 14 amino acids. CDR1 is DFQATT and CDR2 is SNEGSKA in the germline V gene (reference sequence).

Ten or more counts support this clone. The read ends 3 residues shy of where the CDR3 ends; the end is completed using the germline J gene. The genes are TRBV5-1 and TRBJ2-7; D is possibly TRBD2 (5 bases). Deletions cut 0 bases from V and 4 bases from J, with 11 bases between. This CDR3 comprises 14 residues. The germline gives CDR1 SGHRS, CDR2 YFSETQ. Incomplete CDR3 DNA: TGCGCCAGCAGCTTGGAGGCTAGCCCTTACGAG. It translates to CASSLEASPYE. The entire CDR3 is CASSLEASPYEQYF.

This clone was recorded at least ten times. The read gets to within 3 residues of the CDR3 end, and the germline J gene fills in the rest. The chain combines TRBV18 with TRBJ2-1; D ambiguous. Germline CDR1 KGHSH, CDR2 LQKENI. The V gene lost 6 bases and the J gene lost 4 bases, with 4 bases spanning the gap. The length of the CDR3 is 11 residues. The CDR3 spells CASSTYNEQFF. The covered CDR3 bases are TGTGCCAGCTCCACTTACAATGAG.

This clone was observed a handful of times. The read terminates 3 residues before the CDR3 end, so the remaining end is supplied by the germline J gene. The chain is built from TRBV19 and TRBJ1-5; TRBD1 matches 8 bases. Germline values: CDR1 LNHDA, CDR2 SQIVND (reference sequence). The V gene end was trimmed by 5 bases and the J gene end by 3 bases; junction bases not matched to a gene: 3. This CDR3 comprises 14 residues. Partial CDR3 DNA: TGTGCCAGTAGTCTGGGACAGGCCAATCAGCCC. This sequence encodes CASSLGQANQP. From start to end, the CDR3 is CASSLGQANQPQHF.

The table lists this clone with many counts. The sequence runs out 3 residues before the end of the CDR3; the remainder is reconstructed from the germline J gene. The chain combines TRBV20-1 with TRBJ2-3; 11 bases line up with TRBD2. J was trimmed by 1 base and V by 0 bases; bases with no gene match: 12. CDR3 length: 19 residues. Per the germline V gene, CDR1 is DFQATT and CDR2 is SNEGSKA (reference sequence). The CDR3 loop reads CSARDASGRIQLGTDTQYF. The part of the CDR3 DNA that was read is TGCAGTGCTAGAGACGCTAGCGGGAGGATTCAACTGGGCACAGATACG.

This clone was detected ten times or more. The read terminates 3 residues ahead of where the CDR3 ends, so the germline J gene completes it. V usage is TRBV5-1 and J usage is TRBJ2-7; no firm D call. Per germline, CDR1 SGHRS and CDR2 YFSETQ. The CDR3 runs to 13 residues. The germline V and J ends were trimmed by 2 bases and 1 base, with 7 bases remaining between them. CDR3 sequence: CASSFRPSYEQYF. CDR3 bases read: TGCGCCAGCAGCTTTCGTCCTTCCTACGAG.

Turning to this clone: The CDR3 end falls 3 residues outside the read, so it is completed with the germline J gene. The V gene is TRBV30, the J gene TRBJ2-7, with TRBD1 as a possible D gene (5 bases). The V gene's germline CDR1 is GTSNPN and CDR2 SVGIG (reference sequence). The CDR3 is made up of 16 amino acids. The germline V and J ends were trimmed by 3 bases and 4 bases, with 22 bases remaining between them. The sequenced CDR3 bases are TGTGCCTGGAGGGAGTGGGGCAGCCCAAAGGGGTACGAG. This gives the protein CAWREWGSPKGYE. The full CDR3 protein is CAWREWGSPKGYEQYF.

Many counts were recorded for this clone. The read halts 3 residues ahead of the CDR3 end, with the missing end drawn from the germline J gene. This chain links TRBV19 with TRBJ2-1; D might be TRBD1 (6 bases). The V and J ends lost 3 bases and 7 bases respectively, with 7 bases between them. The germline gives CDR1 LNHDA, CDR2 SQIVND (reference sequence). The CDR3 extends over 12 amino acids. The CDR3 DNA, read in part, is TGTGCCAGTAGTATGGGGACAAATGAG. Translation gives CASSMGTNE. The entire CDR3 sequence reads CASSMGTNEQFF.

On this clone itself: The read comes to an end 3 residues before the CDR3 does, leaving the germline J gene to fill in the end. This sequence joins TRBV19 and TRBJ1-1; unclear D gene. Germline loops: CDR1 LNHDA, CDR2 SQIVND (reference sequence). This CDR3 contains 15 residues. Trimming pared 8 bases from V and 0 bases from J, leaving 16 bases between. The CDR3 region is CASQGFTAMNTEAFF. The sequenced CDR3 bases are TGTGCCAGTCAAGGATTCACAGCCATGAACACTGAA.

This clone was seen more than once but under ten times. The CDR3 goes on 3 residues after the read ends, and that part is filled in from the germline J gene. The chain has TRBV19 and TRBJ1-3, with a possible D match to TRBD1 (5 bases). The CDR3 has 14 residues. V shed 8 bases and J shed 7 bases, with 18 bases lying between them. In germline, CDR1 is LNHDA, CDR2 SQIVND (reference sequence). The part of the CDR3 DNA that was read is TGTGCCAGTGACCCGGGAAGACAGACCAACACC. Translating it yields CASDPGRQTNT. The entire CDR3 protein reads CASDPGRQTNTIYF.

In this sample, this clone turned up many times. Partial CDR3 DNA: TGCAGTGCTAGAGAAGTTAATAAAGAGAACATGAACACTGAA. Translating it yields CSAREVNKENMNTE. The full CDR3 reads CSAREVNKENMNTEAFF. This chain links TRBV20-1 with TRBJ1-1; D remains ambiguous. The read ends 3 residues before the CDR3 terminus; that terminus is restored from the germline J gene. Germline assignment: CDR1 DFQATT and CDR2 SNEGSKA (reference sequence). Trimming cost V 0 bases and J 0 bases, with 17 bases left between them. CDR3 length equals 17 residues.

This clone was seen at least ten times. The CDR3 end lies 3 residues beyond the end of the read and is filled in from the germline J gene. The chain couples TRBV18 to TRBJ2-5; 8 bases align to TRBD1. The CDR3 has 15 amino acids. The ends lost 4 bases at V and 0 bases at J; junction bases unmatched: 4. From germline, CDR1 is KGHSH and CDR2 LQKENI. CDR3 residues: CASSQDRVNQETQYF. The sequenced CDR3 bases are TGTGCCAGCTCACAGGACAGGGTTAACCAAGAGACC.

This clone was seen a few times. The CDR3 end falls 3 residues outside the read, so it is completed with the germline J gene. The chain is built from TRBV5-1 and TRBJ2-7, with TRBD1 matching over 7 bases. Trimming at V came to 4 bases and at J to 6 bases, leaving 4 bases not matched to a gene. The CDR3 is 12 residues long. Per germline, CDR1 SGHRS and CDR2 YFSETQ. The CDR3 bases that were read are TGCGCCAGCAGCGTAGACAGGGTCGAG. It is translated as CASSVDRVE. The whole CDR3 protein is CASSVDRVEQYF. Together with reference TRBV5-1 and TRBJ2-7, the CDR3 gives the full variable domain: KAGVTQTPRYLIKTRGQQVTLSCSPISGHRSVSWYQQTPGQGLQFLFEYFSETQRNKGNFPGRFSGRQFSNSRSEMNVSTLELGDSALYLCASSVDRVEQYFGPGTRLTVT.

The sample holds many counts of this clone. The CDR3 end falls 3 residues outside the read, so it is completed with the germline J gene. Other nucleotide sequences in the sample specify the same CDR3. The chain joins TRBV18 to TRBJ1-1; D is unclear. Trimming removed 2 bases from V and 1 base from J, with 8 bases in between. There are 14 residues in the CDR3. Germline-derived CDR1 and CDR2 are KGHSH and LQKENI. The part of the CDR3 DNA that was read is TGTGCCAGCTCACCATCCAAAGGGAACACTGAA. Amino acid sequence: CASSPSKGNTE. The CDR3 reads in full as CASSPSKGNTEAFF.

In its sample, this clone was seen many times. The CDR3 end is not reached by the read, which stops 3 residues before it; the germline J gene fills it in. The rearrangement uses TRBV5-1 and TRBJ2-7; 7 nucleotides agree with TRBD1. Per the germline V gene, CDR1 is SGHRS and CDR2 is YFSETQ. The CDR3 extends over 16 amino acids. The V gene end was trimmed by 0 bases and the J gene end by 6 bases; junction bases not matched to a gene: 12. This CDR3 is CASSLGARLQGFEQYF. CDR3 DNA (partial): TGCGCCAGCAGCTTGGGTGCCCGTCTACAGGGGTTCGAG.

This clone has at least ten counts. The missing CDR3 end, 3 residues past where the read stops, is filled in from the germline J gene. The chain combines TRBV20-1 with TRBJ2-5, with TRBD2 matching 14 bases. Germline V gene data show CDR1 as DFQATT and CDR2 as SNEGSKA (reference sequence). CDR3 length: 16 residues. The J segment lost 1 base and the V segment lost 4 bases, leaving 5 bases of the junction unmatched. The CDR3 bases that were read are TGCAGTGCTACGGGACTAGCGGGAGCAGGCCAAGAGACC. It specifies CSATGLAGAGQET. The CDR3 in full is CSATGLAGAGQETQYF.

Of note for this clone: Read coverage stops 3 residues before the CDR3 terminus; the germline J gene supplies the remainder. This sequence joins TRBV6-2 or TRBV6-3 and TRBJ1-3, with 9 nucleotides matching TRBD1. Germline V gene lookup returns CDR1 MNHEY and CDR2 SVGEGT. This CDR3 has 16 residues. V was pared by 6 bases and J by 0 bases, with 6 bases of the junction left unmatched. The CDR3 reads CASSYRGLHSGNTIYF. Partial CDR3 DNA: TGTGCCAGCAGCTACAGGGGGCTCCACTCTGGAAACACC.

This clone was recorded at least ten times. The CDR3 end lies 3 residues beyond the end of the read and is filled in from the germline J gene. The chain has TRBV24-1 and TRBJ2-3; 7 bases agree with TRBD2. The CDR3 runs 15 residues. V dropped 7 bases and J dropped 5; count of bases not matched to a gene: 11. Germline loops: CDR1 KGHDR, CDR2 SFDVKD. CDR3 amino acids: CATSHFSGGEDTQYF. The CDR3 DNA, read in part, is TGTGCCACCAGCCACTTTTCGGGGGGTGAAGATACG.

Note on this clone: The read comes to an end 3 residues before the CDR3 does, leaving the germline J gene to fill in the end. This chain joins TRBV30 and TRBJ1-3; 8 bases line up with TRBD1. Germline CDR1 is GTSNPN and CDR2 is SVGIG (reference sequence). The trim removed 5 bases at V and 4 bases at J, leaving 4 bases unmatched. The length of the CDR3 is 13 residues. The covered CDR3 bases are TGTGCCTGGGGACAGGGACTCGGAAACACC. It specifies CAWGQGLGNT. In full, the CDR3 is CAWGQGLGNTIYF.

Notes on this clone: The CDR3 extends 3 residues past the end of the read, so its final part is completed from the germline J gene. V and J are TRBV5-1 and TRBJ2-1; D not resolved. V lost 2 bases and J 7 bases, leaving 13 bases between the germline ends. The CDR3 runs to 14 residues. The germline CDR1 and CDR2 sequences are SGHRS and YFSETQ. The part of the CDR3 DNA that was read is TGCGCCAGCAGCTTTCGGCGGCCTGGGAATGAG. Translated: CASSFRRPGNE. The whole CDR3 protein reads CASSFRRPGNEQFF.

In the case of this clone: The read finishes 3 residues shy of the CDR3 end, and the germline J gene is used to complete it. The chain carries TRBV5-1 and TRBJ2-7, with a weak D call TRBD2 (6 bases). In germline, CDR1 is SGHRS, CDR2 YFSETQ. V lost 3 bases and J lost 2, with 15 bases in between. The CDR3 length is 15 residues. The CDR3 sequence is CASSWGGGPTYEQYF. CDR3 bases read: TGCGCCAGCAGCTGGGGCGGAGGGCCCACCTACGAG. Based on the CDR3 plus reference TRBV5-1 and TRBJ2-7, the full variable domain is KAGVTQTPRYLIKTRGQQVTLSCSPISGHRSVSWYQQTPGQGLQFLFEYFSETQRNKGNFPGRFSGRQFSNSRSEMNVSTLELGDSALYLCASSWGGGPTYEQYFGPGTRLTVT.

This clone has more than one count but fewer than ten. The sequence runs out 3 residues before the end of the CDR3; the remainder is reconstructed from the germline J gene. The V call is TRBV7-3, the J call TRBJ2-3, with TRBD2 identical over 8 bases. CDR1 is SGHTA and CDR2 is FQGTGA in the germline V gene. There are 17 residues in the CDR3. Unmatched junction bases numbered 12, after V lost 4 bases and J lost 3 bases. CDR3 DNA, as far as it was read: TGTGCCAGCAGCTCCTCCGGACTAGCCTCGAGGACAGATACG. Amino acid sequence: CASSSSGLASRTDT. Given in full, the CDR3 is CASSSSGLASRTDTQYF. Drawing the rest from reference TRBV7-3 and TRBJ2-3, the complete variable domain is GAGVSQTPSNKVTEKGKYVELRCDPISGHTALYWYRQSLGQGPEFLIYFQGTGAADDSGLPNDRFFAVRPEGSVSTLKIQRTERGDSAVYLCASSSSGLASRTDTQYFGPGTRLTVL.

The table lists this clone with many counts. Read coverage stops 3 residues before the CDR3 terminus; the germline J gene supplies the remainder. The V gene is TRBV5-1, the J gene TRBJ2-2, with D hard to call. V lost 6 bases and J lost 8, with 17 bases in between. CDR1 is SGHRS, CDR2 YFSETQ, per germline. The CDR3 has 14 amino acids. The CDR3 is CASNLGDFAGELFF. The sequenced part of the CDR3 DNA is TGCGCCAGCAATCTTGGAGACTTTGCAGGGGAG.

This clone was counted ten times or more. The read is 3 residues too short to cover the CDR3 end, so that end is filled in from the germline J gene. The V and J genes are TRBV5-1 and TRBJ2-2; D is possibly TRBD1 (5 bases). CDR1 and CDR2 (germline): SGHRS, YFSETQ. Deletions cut 1 base from V and 6 bases from J, with 7 bases between. CDR3 length: 13 residues. The DNA read from the CDR3 is TGCGCCAGCAGCTTGAAACAGGCCGGGGAG. Translating it yields CASSLKQAGE. The entire CDR3 reads CASSLKQAGELFF.